The 17 T cell receptor beta chains presented below share a single source sample, sequenced in a study of blood T cell repertoires in COVID-19. Measured with immunoSEQ multiplex PCR; TCRdb has only the in-frame clones, and not every one. This table has tens of thousands of clones, 65% to 90% appearing once. Specimen: peripheral blood. All receptors derive from a woman between 50 and 59 years old with acute or convalescent COVID-19.

V gene TRBV24-1 combines with J gene TRBJ2-1; the D gene is possibly TRBD1 (5 bases). The CDR3 contains 13 residues. V was cut by 5 bases and J by 8 bases, with 12 bases left in between. Germline V CDR1 and CDR2: KGHDR, SFDVKD. The CDR3 nucleotides are TGTGCCACCAGTGGGGGCAGTTATGATGAGCAGTTCTTC. This gives the protein CATSGGSYDEQFF.

V is TRBV6-5 and J is TRBJ1-4; D is unresolved. The CDR3 has 13 residues. Germline values: CDR1 MNHEY, CDR2 SVGAGI. V was shortened by 10 bases and J by 0 bases, with 9 bases between the two germline ends. The CDR3 DNA reads TGTGCCATAGCGGGGTCAACTAATGAAAAACTGTTTTTT. Translating it yields CAIAGSTNEKLFF.

The CDR3 spells CASSLRPDRGNIQYF. The CDR3 DNA reads as TGTGCCAGCAGTTTGCGGCCGGACAGGGGAAACATTCAGTACTTC. The chain joins TRBV6-2 or TRBV6-3 to TRBJ2-4; 9 bases fit TRBD1. Germline-derived CDR1 and CDR2 are MNHEY and SVGEGT. Trimming took 4 bases from V and 6 from J; bases not matched to a gene: 7. CDR3 length: 15 residues.

The chain recombines TRBV15 with TRBJ2-3; 7 nucleotides match TRBD2. V was pared by 0 bases and J by 0 bases, with 3 bases of the junction left unmatched. The CDR3 is made up of 16 amino acids. Per the germline V gene, CDR1 is LNHNV and CDR2 is YYDKDF (reference sequence). Here the CDR3 DNA reads TGTGCCACCAGCAGAGACGGGCGGGGGAGCACAGATACGCAGTATTTT. The encoded protein is CATSRDGRGSTDTQYF.

A note on this clone: Other nucleotide sequences in the sample specify the same CDR3. The rearrangement uses TRBV5-6 and TRBJ2-5; TRBD2 aligns across 15 bases. Germline-derived CDR1 and CDR2 are SGHDT and YYEEEE. V was pared by 4 bases and J by 5 bases, with 3 bases of the junction left unmatched. This CDR3 is built from 15 residues. CDR3 residues: CASSLGTSGRETQYF. CDR3 DNA sequence: TGTGCCAGCAGCCTCGGGACTAGCGGGAGGGAGACCCAGTACTTC.

This clone was found once. The junction differs from germline at one of its ends, possibly a read error. The chain combines TRBV7-7 with TRBJ2-3, with D possibly being TRBD2 (6 bases). This CDR3 spans 14 amino acids. Germline loops: CDR1 SSHAT, CDR2 FNYEAQ (reference sequence). In DNA form, the CDR3 reads TGTGCTAGCAGCCAGACTAGTGGCACAGATACGCAGTATTTT. Amino acids: CASSQTSGTDTQYF. Full variable domain (remainder filled in from reference TRBV7-7 and TRBJ2-3): GAGVSQSPRYKVTKRGQDVTLRCDPISSHATLYWYQQALGQGPEFLTYFNYEAQPDKSGLPSDRFSAERPEGSISTLTIQRTEQRDSAMYRCASSQTSGTDTQYFGPGTRLTVL.

The chain joins TRBV27 to TRBJ2-1; perhaps TRBD2 as D (5 bases). The CDR3 has 15 amino acids. Germline CDR1 MNHEY, CDR2 SMNVEV (reference sequence). V gave up 2 bases and J gave up 2 bases, with 10 bases separating them. In nucleotides, the CDR3 is TGTGCCAGCAGTTTACAAGCGGCCACCTACAATGAGCAGTTCTTC. Translated: CASSLQAATYNEQFF.

With regard to this clone: An end of the junction does not agree with germline; a read error may underlie this. The J gene is TRBJ2-3, the V gene TRBV7-7, with 11 bases aligning to TRBD2. The germline V gene has CDR1 SSHAT and CDR2 FNYEAQ (reference sequence). This CDR3 is built from 16 residues. CDR3 DNA: TGTGCTAGCAGCCAAGTAGCGGGGGGGCTACTAGATACGCAGTATTTT. Its translation is CASSQVAGGLLDTQYF.

The chain has TRBV9 and TRBJ2-3, with 7 bases lining up with TRBD2. The CDR3 loop spans 16 amino acids. CDR1 and CDR2 from the germline V gene are SGDLS and YYNGEE. V was clipped by 3 bases and J by 2 bases; unmatched bases: 9. DNA of the CDR3: TGTGCCAGCAGCGGGGCTCCAGCGGGGATCACAGATACGCAGTATTTT. Translated: CASSGAPAGITDTQYF.

The genes are TRBV6-1 and TRBJ1-4, with 8 positions matching TRBD1. With V trimmed by 5 bases and J by 3 bases, 5 bases remained unmatched. The CDR3 contains 15 residues. In germline, CDR1 is MNHNS, CDR2 SASEGT. The CDR3 region is CASSLTGVANEKLFF. The CDR3 nucleotides are TGTGCCAGCAGTTTGACAGGGGTAGCTAATGAAAAACTGTTTTTT.

CDR3 region: CASSLGGQGSNTEAFF. The CDR3 DNA follows: TGCGCCAGCAGCTTGGGGGGACAGGGGTCTAACACTGAAGCTTTCTTT. The chain employs TRBV5-1 and TRBJ1-1; TRBD1 agrees at 10 bases. Per the germline V gene, CDR1 is SGHRS and CDR2 is YFSETQ. With V trimmed by 0 bases and J by 2 bases, 4 bases remained unmatched. The CDR3 has 16 residues.

The rearrangement uses TRBV6-2 or TRBV6-3 and TRBJ2-2, with D possibly being TRBD1 (5 bases). The CDR3 length is 14 residues. Trimming pared 2 bases from V and 6 bases from J, leaving 10 bases between. CDR1 and CDR2 (germline): MNHEY, SVGEGT. CDR3 sequence (DNA): TGTGCCAGCAGTTACCGCAGGGCGGCCGGGGAGCTGTTTTTT. Encoded protein: CASSYRRAAGELFF.

The rearrangement joins TRBV5-1 to TRBJ1-2, with D perhaps TRBD1 (5 bases). The CDR3 is 16 amino acids. Trimming took 4 bases from V and 3 from J, leaving 19 bases between them. Germline V gene sequence: CDR1 SGHRS, CDR2 YFSETQ. The CDR3 sequence is CASSKPSGGGYYGYTF. The DNA of the CDR3 is TGCGCCAGCAGCAAACCCTCGGGGGGGGGTTACTATGGCTACACCTTC.

This clone was observed once. The rearrangement joins TRBV6-2 or TRBV6-3 to TRBJ2-7, with 11 bases matching TRBD1. V was clipped by 2 bases and J by 6 bases; unmatched bases: 12. Germline lookup yields CDR1 MNHEY and CDR2 SVGEGT. This CDR3 is 17 amino acids long. The CDR3 nucleotides read TGTGCCAGCAGTTACCTCTACCGGGACAGGGGGATCCTCGAGCAGTACTTC. The encoded protein is CASSYLYRDRGILEQYF.

The chain couples TRBV7-9 to TRBJ2-5; tentative D call: TRBD1 (6 bases). Germline CDR1 reads SEHNR; CDR2 reads FQNEAQ (reference sequence). Between the trimmed V and J ends, which lost 0 bases and 5 bases, there was a span of 13 bases. CDR3 length equals 15 residues. The CDR3 region has the DNA TGTGCCAGCAGCTTAGCGAAAGGGGGAGTGGAGACCCAGTACTTC. This encodes CASSLAKGGVETQYF. The full variable domain, completed using reference TRBV7-9 and TRBJ2-5, is DTGVSQNPRHKITKRGQNVTFRCDPISEHNRLYWYRQTLGQGPEFLTYFQNEAQLEKSRLLSDRFSAERPKGSFSTLEIQRTEQGDSAMYLCASSLAKGGVETQYFGPGTRLLVL.

This chain connects TRBV18 to TRBJ2-2; 7 bases agree with TRBD2. The CDR3 consists of 15 residues. Looked up from germline, CDR1 is KGHSH and CDR2 is LQKENI. Trimming at V came to 3 bases and at J to 5 bases, leaving 6 bases not matched to a gene. The CDR3 DNA is TGTGCCAGCTCACCGGGACTAACCAATACCGGGGAGCTGTTTTTT. This codes for CASSPGLTNTGELFF.

The chain carries TRBV11-2 and TRBJ2-1; 10 positions match TRBD2. Germline loops: CDR1 SGHAT, CDR2 FQNNGV. The CDR3 is made up of 16 amino acids. V lost 0 bases to trimming and J lost 4 bases; unmatched junction nucleotides: 3. The CDR3: CASSLELAGDYNEQFF. The CDR3 DNA is TGTGCCAGCAGCTTAGAGCTAGCGGGAGATTACAATGAGCAGTTCTTC.